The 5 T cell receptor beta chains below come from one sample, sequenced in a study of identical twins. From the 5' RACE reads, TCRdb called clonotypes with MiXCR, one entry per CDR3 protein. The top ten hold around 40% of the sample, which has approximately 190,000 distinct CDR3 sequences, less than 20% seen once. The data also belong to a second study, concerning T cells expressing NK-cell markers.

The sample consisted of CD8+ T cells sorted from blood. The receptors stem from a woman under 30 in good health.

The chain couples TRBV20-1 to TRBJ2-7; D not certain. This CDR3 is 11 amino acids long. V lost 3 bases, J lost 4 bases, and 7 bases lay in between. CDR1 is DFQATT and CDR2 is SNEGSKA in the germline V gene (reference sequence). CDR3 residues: CSARSRYEQYF. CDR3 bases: TGCAGTGCTAGGTCCAGATACGAGCAGTACTTC.

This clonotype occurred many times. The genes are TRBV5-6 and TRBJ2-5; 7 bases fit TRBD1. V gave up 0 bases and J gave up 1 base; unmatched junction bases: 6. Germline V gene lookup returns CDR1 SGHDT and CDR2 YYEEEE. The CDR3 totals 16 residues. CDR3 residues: CASSLVRGQPQETQYF. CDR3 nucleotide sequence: TGTGCCAGCAGCTTGGTTAGGGGACAGCCCCAAGAGACCCAGTACTTC.

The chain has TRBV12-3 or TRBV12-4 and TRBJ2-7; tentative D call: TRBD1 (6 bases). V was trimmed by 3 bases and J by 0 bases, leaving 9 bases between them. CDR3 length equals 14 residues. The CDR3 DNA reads TGTGCCAGCAGTTTCTGGGACAACTCCTACGAGCAGTACTTC. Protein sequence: CASSFWDNSYEQYF.

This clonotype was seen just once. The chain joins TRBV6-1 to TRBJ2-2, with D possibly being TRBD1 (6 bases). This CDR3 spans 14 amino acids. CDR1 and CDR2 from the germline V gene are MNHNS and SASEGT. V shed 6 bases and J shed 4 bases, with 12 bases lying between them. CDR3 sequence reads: CASRLGTTTGELFF. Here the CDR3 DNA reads TGTGCCAGCAGGTTGGGGACAACCACCGGGGAGCTGTTTTTT.

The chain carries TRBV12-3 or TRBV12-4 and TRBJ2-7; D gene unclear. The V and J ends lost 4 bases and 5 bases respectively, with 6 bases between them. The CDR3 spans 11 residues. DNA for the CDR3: TGTGCCAGCAGTTCGTCTAACGAGCAGTACTTC. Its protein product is CASSSSNEQYF.